These T cell receptor beta chains were read from a single sample in a study of OX40 agonist ivuxolimab in advanced cancers. Some clones are missing from TCRdb's copy, which holds only in-frame ones; the method was immunoSEQ multiplex PCR. The sample lists about 77,000 clones, around 87% occurring once. This specimen was CD4+ or CD8+ T cells sorted from blood, taken in a trial of the OX40 agonist ivuxolimab. These receptors all come from an adult with an advanced solid tumor such as melanoma, head and neck, liver or kidney cancer. The CDR3 runs from the conserved cysteine through the conserved F or W. The order of the fields is V gene, clone size, D gene, J gene, CDR3 protein, CDR3 DNA. D genes are given only for firm matches. The size of a clone is reported for some rows only, either as once, few or many, or as a class for expanded clones.

TRBV5-6,once,.,TRBJ1-5,CASSSGVRSNQPQHF,TGTGCCAGCAGCTCGGGGGTCAGGAGCAATCAGCCCCAGCATTTT
TRBV9,.,.,TRBJ2-3,CASSGRSGVTDTQYF,TGTGCCAGCAGCGGAAGGTCGGGGGTTACAGATACGCAGTATTTT
TRBV10-1,.,TRBD2,TRBJ2-7,CASRTSAIDSYEQYF,TGCGCCAGCAGAACTAGCGCTATAGATTCCTACGAGCAGTACTTC
TRBV18,.,TRBD2,TRBJ2-7,CASGEREGSSYEQYF,TGTGCCAGCGGGGAGCGGGAGGGGAGCTCCTACGAGCAGTACTTC
TRBV7-6,few,TRBD1,TRBJ2-7,CASSPAWTGYEQYF,TGTGCCAGCAGCCCCGCTTGGACAGGGTACGAGCAGTACTTC
TRBV5-1,.,TRBD2,TRBJ2-1,CASSDEGLAGDGYEQFF,TGCGCCAGCAGCGACGAAGGACTAGCGGGAGATGGGTATGAGCAGTTCTTC
TRBV7-2,.,TRBD1,TRBJ1-1,CASSSLPTGVQTEAFF,TGTGCCAGCAGCTCGTTGCCAACAGGGGTTCAGACTGAAGCTTTCTTT
TRBV4-1,.,TRBD2,TRBJ2-7,CASSQGRAGEGYEQYF,TGCGCCAGCAGCCAAGGGCGGGCGGGAGAAGGATACGAGCAGTACTTC
TRBV7-6,once,.,TRBJ2-2,CASSKPWGGAGELFF,TGTGCCAGCAGCAAGCCGTGGGGGGGCGCCGGGGAGCTGTTTTTT
TRBV5-1,once,TRBD1,TRBJ2-3,CASSTGQGKDTQYF,TGCGCCAGCAGCACAGGACAGGGGAAAGATACGCAGTATTTT
TRBV7-6,.,TRBD2,TRBJ2-3,CASSQSGRVGTDTQYF,TGTGCCAGCAGCCAAAGTGGGAGGGTAGGCACAGATACGCAGTATTTT
TRBV28,.,.,TRBJ2-4,CASSLNPPKTNIQYF,TGTGCCAGCAGTTTAAACCCACCGAAGACGAACATTCAGTACTTC
TRBV7-3,.,.,TRBJ2-6,CASSPRRSGANVLTF,TGTGCCAGCAGCCCCCGGCGTTCTGGGGCCAACGTCCTGACTTTC
TRBV4-1,few,.,TRBJ1-5,CASSQETANWAAQHF,TGCGCCAGCAGCCAAGAGACGGCTAACTGGGCAGCCCAGCATTTT
TRBV15,.,.,TRBJ1-2,CATSGGRLNYGYTF,TGTGCCACCAGCGGGGGACGGCTTAACTATGGCTACACCTTC
TRBV30,.,TRBD1,TRBJ2-7,CALKGQKYEQYF,TGTGCCTTAAAGGGACAGAAATACGAGCAGTACTTC
TRBV7-2,.,.,TRBJ1-3,CASSLGGTGNTIYF,TGTGCCAGCAGCTTAGGAGGGACCGGAAACACCATATATTTT
TRBV6-1,.,TRBD2,TRBJ2-5,CASGRGVETQYF,TGTGCCAGCGGACGGGGGGTAGAGACCCAGTACTTC
TRBV2,once,TRBD2,TRBJ2-7,CASREPFSGRVYEQYF,TGTGCCAGCAGAGAACCGTTTAGCGGGAGGGTCTACGAGCAGTACTTC
TRBV18,few,.,TRBJ1-1,CASSPRLLNTEAFF,TGTGCCAGCTCACCACGCCTTTTGAACACTGAAGCTTTCTTT
TRBV15,.,.,TRBJ2-5,CATSRGRRDLETQYF,TGTGCCACCAGCAGAGGTCGCAGGGACCTGGAGACCCAGTACTTC
TRBV6-5,.,.,TRBJ1-2,CASSYSGARGYTF,TGTGCCAGCAGTTACTCAGGGGCGCGAGGCTACACCTTC
TRBV5-4,.,.,TRBJ2-3,CASSGGLTDTQYF,TGTGCCAGCAGCGGAGGGCTCACAGATACGCAGTATTTT
TRBV29-1,.,.,TRBJ2-1,CSVSSNLLVNEQFF,TGCAGCGTTTCCTCGAACTTACTAGTGAATGAGCAGTTCTTC
TRBV28,.,.,TRBJ1-3,CASSLGARLSGNTIYF,TGTGCCAGCAGTTTAGGCGCTAGACTTTCTGGAAACACCATATATTTT
TRBV28,.,TRBD2,TRBJ2-7,CASSLPSGSVREQYF,TGTGCCAGCAGTTTACCTAGCGGGAGCGTCCGCGAGCAGTACTTC
TRBV5-4,.,.,TRBJ2-2,CASSLGGKLNTGELFF,TGTGCCAGCAGCTTGGGGGGGAAGTTAAACACCGGGGAGCTGTTTTTT
TRBV28,.,.,TRBJ2-3,CASSTPSTDTQYF,TGTGCCAGCAGTACCCCTAGCACAGATACGCAGTATTTT
TRBV5-1,.,.,TRBJ2-5,CASASGDFSWETQYF,TGCGCCAGCGCCTCAGGGGATTTTTCTTGGGAGACCCAGTACTTC
TRBV2,.,.,TRBJ2-4,CASSKTDKGNIQYF,TGTGCCAGCAGTAAGACCGATAAGGGAAACATTCAGTACTTC
TRBV6-1,.,.,TRBJ1-4,CASSDSNNEKLFF,TGTGCCAGCAGTGATTCTAATAATGAAAAACTGTTTTTT
TRBV2,.,.,TRBJ2-5,CASSGQQETQYF,TGTGCCAGCAGTGGTCAGCAAGAGACCCAGTACTTC
TRBV14,.,.,TRBJ2-2,CASSLTRGSSGELFF,TGTGCCAGCAGCCTGACCCGGGGGTCGTCCGGGGAGCTGTTTTTT
TRBV28,.,TRBD2,TRBJ2-1,CASGAASGRRENEQFF,TGTGCCAGCGGAGCGGCTAGCGGGAGAAGAGAAAATGAGCAGTTCTTC
TRBV21-1,once,.,TRBJ2-7,CASSIRAGGPYEQYF,TGTGCCAGCAGCATACGAGCGGGGGGGCCCTACGAGCAGTACTTC
TRBV4-3,.,.,TRBJ2-1,CASSQGHLGSEQFF,TGCGCCAGCAGCCAAGGACACCTTGGGAGTGAGCAGTTCTTC
TRBV5-1,.,TRBD1,TRBJ1-5,CASSLETGVNQPQHF,TGCGCCAGCAGCTTGGAGACAGGGGTCAATCAGCCCCAGCATTTT
TRBV9,few,.,TRBJ2-3,CASSVVGTDTQYF,TGTGCCAGCAGCGTAGTGGGGACAGATACGCAGTATTTT
TRBV7-2,.,.,TRBJ1-1,CASSRIRGLMNTEAFF,TGTGCCAGCAGCCGTATAAGGGGCCTAATGAACACTGAAGCTTTCTTT
TRBV29-1,.,.,TRBJ1-3,CSVGLTGNTIYF,TGCAGCGTTGGACTGACTGGAAACACCATATATTTT
TRBV28,few,.,TRBJ1-2,CASSRITSYGYTF,TGTGCCAGCAGTAGAATTACTTCCTATGGCTACACCTTC
TRBV5-1,.,TRBD2,TRBJ2-5,CASSLGTSGVPVETQYF,TGCGCCAGCAGCTTGGGGACTAGCGGGGTCCCGGTAGAGACCCAGTACTTC
TRBV19,.,TRBD2,TRBJ2-1,CACRPRSGRGSSYNEQFF,TGTGCCTGCCGTCCCCGTAGCGGGAGAGGGTCTTCCTACAATGAGCAGTTCTTC
TRBV9,.,TRBD2,TRBJ2-1,CASSVIPKAGGPGNEQFF,TGTGCCAGCAGCGTGATCCCTAAGGCGGGAGGGCCGGGGAATGAGCAGTTCTTC
TRBV7-3,.,.,TRBJ2-5,CASSIHQGIQETQYF,TGTGCCAGCAGCATCCACCAGGGCATCCAAGAGACCCAGTACTTC
TRBV5-4,.,.,TRBJ1-3,CASSLDGGRSGNTIYF,TGTGCCAGCAGCCTAGACGGGGGCCGCTCTGGAAACACCATATATTTT
TRBV19,.,.,TRBJ2-7,CASSIGGSAIYEQYF,TGTGCCAGTAGTATAGGGGGATCAGCAATCTACGAGCAGTACTTC
TRBV28,.,.,TRBJ2-5,CASRAEETQYF,TGTGCCAGCAGGGCTGAAGAGACCCAGTACTTC
TRBV5-6,.,.,TRBJ1-5,CASSLNGNNQPQHF,TGTGCCAGCAGCTTGAACGGCAATAATCAGCCCCAGCATTTT
TRBV10-3,.,TRBD1,TRBJ2-2,CAIMTGGGTGELFF,TGTGCCATCATGACAGGGGGAGGGACCGGGGAGCTGTTTTTT
TRBV7-2,.,TRBD1,TRBJ2-7,CASSHRGLHSYEQYF,TGTGCCAGCAGTCACAGGGGGCTCCACTCCTACGAGCAGTACTTC
TRBV2,many,.,TRBJ2-1,CASSPPGQSSYNEQFF,TGTGCCAGCAGTCCTCCGGGACAAAGCTCCTACAATGAGCAGTTCTTC
TRBV28,.,.,TRBJ1-2,CASSRDSNYGYTF,TGTGCCAGCAGTCGCGACAGCAACTATGGCTACACCTTC
TRBV28,.,.,TRBJ1-2,CASSLASLGGYTF,TGTGCCAGCAGTTTAGCGAGCCTTGGGGGCTACACCTTC
TRBV7-7,.,.,TRBJ2-1,CASSQPGGVQFF,TGTGCCAGCAGCCAGCCTGGCGGTGTGCAGTTCTTC
TRBV6-1,.,TRBD1,TRBJ1-3,CASRPGQASGNTIYF,TGTGCCAGCAGACCAGGACAGGCCTCTGGAAACACCATATATTTT